These 14 T cell receptor beta chains came from one sample sequenced in a study of T cell responses to AZD1222 COVID-19 vaccine listed by TCRdb under 2021. Libraries were made using the immunoSEQ multiplex PCR assay. This immuneACCESS table, as held by TCRdb, lists in-frame sequences with V and J called but not all clones. Of the missing ones, under half trace to an unresolved V gene in checked studies; the others have no known cause. In this sample the table shows about 130,000 clones, 89% of which occur a single time. Together, the top ten hold 5% to 7.5% of the sample. The time point label, read with the paper, signifies: baseline before first vaccination. Sample: peripheral blood, taken on day 0 of AZD1222 vaccination. The origin of the receptors is an adult in good health.

The rearrangement uses TRBV6-5 and TRBJ1-5; 8 nucleotides line up with TRBD1. In germline, CDR1 is MNHEY, CDR2 SVGAGI. The CDR3 runs to 13 residues. V was clipped by 8 bases and J by 5 bases; unmatched bases: 5. The CDR3: CASGSDRDQPQHF. For the CDR3, the DNA is TGTGCCAGCGGGTCGGACAGGGATCAGCCCCAGCATTTT.

The chain is built from TRBV12-3 or TRBV12-4 and TRBJ1-3; D is unresolved. The CDR3 covers 12 residues. Trimming took off 6 bases at V and 0 bases at J, with 3 bases between the two ends. CDR3 amino acids: CASSYSGNTIYF. CDR3 in DNA: TGTGCCAGCAGCTACTCTGGAAACACCATATATTTT.

The CDR3 here is CASSLAGGGLGRASNEQFF. The CDR3 region has the DNA TGTGCCAGCAGCTTGGCTGGTGGGGGCCTGGGAAGGGCAAGCAATGAGCAGTTCTTC. The chain uses TRBV11-2 and TRBJ2-1; TRBD1 is a possible D gene (6 bases). V dropped 3 bases and J dropped 6 bases, with 27 bases sitting between them. The germline V gene encodes CDR1 SGHAT and CDR2 FQNNGV. The CDR3 contains 19 residues.

V is TRBV19 and J is TRBJ1-2; possibly TRBD1 for D (5 bases). Trimming pared 4 bases from V and 7 bases from J, leaving 10 bases between. Germline V lookup: CDR1 LNHDA, CDR2 SQIVND (reference sequence). The CDR3 has 12 residues. The DNA of the CDR3 is TGTGCCAGTAGTAGTCGGGGGAGTGGCTACACCTTC. It specifies CASSSRGSGYTF.

This clone has just one count. This chain uses TRBV3-1 (or the pseudogene TRBV3-2) with TRBJ2-5, with unresolved D. Trimming pared 1 base from V and 3 bases from J, leaving 15 bases between. The germline V gene encodes CDR1 LGHDT and CDR2 YNNKEL (reference sequence). The CDR3 runs 16 residues. The CDR3 sequence is CASSQVGGVAKETQYF. As DNA, the CDR3 is TGTGCCAGCAGCCAAGTGGGTGGGGTAGCCAAAGAGACCCAGTACTTC.

This clone was found many times. The chain uses TRBV30 and TRBJ2-1, with a possible D match to TRBD2 (6 bases). This CDR3 is built from 12 residues. Germline CDR1 GTSNPN, CDR2 SVGIG (reference sequence). The ends were cut back, 8 bases at V and 10 bases at J, with 18 bases in the middle. DNA for the CDR3: TGTGCCCGAATGGGGGAGGAAGCAGAGCAGTTCTTC. It yields the protein CARMGEEAEQFF.

The chain uses TRBV7-3 and TRBJ2-1; D gene ambiguous. CDR3 length: 13 amino acids. Germline CDR1 and CDR2: SGHTA and FQGTGA. The V end lost 2 bases, the J end lost 8 bases, and 10 bases lay between the germline ends. The CDR3 here is CASSLVSHDEQFF. CDR3 DNA sequence: TGTGCCAGCAGCTTAGTTTCTCACGATGAGCAGTTCTTC.

The chain couples TRBV10-2 to TRBJ1-5, with 7 nucleotides matching TRBD1. V trimming: 7 bases; J trimming: 5 bases; junction bases outside the gene matches: 2. The CDR3 sequence is 12 residues long. Germline loops: CDR1 WSHSY, CDR2 SAAADI. The CDR3 loop is CASTTGDQPQHF. Written as DNA, the CDR3 is TGCGCCAGCACAACAGGGGATCAGCCCCAGCATTTT.

This chain joins TRBV25-1 and TRBJ1-1; 9 bases match TRBD1. This CDR3 has 16 amino acids. Germline assignment: CDR1 MGHDK and CDR2 SYGVNS. J lost 5 bases, V lost 3 bases, and 10 bases had no gene match. The CDR3 protein is CASSEDQDRGETEAFF. The CDR3 DNA reads as TGTGCCAGCAGTGAGGATCAGGACAGGGGTGAGACTGAAGCTTTCTTT.

The chain employs TRBV4-2 and TRBJ1-2; possibly TRBD1 for D (5 bases). V lost 4 bases and J 6 bases, leaving 15 bases between the germline ends. Germline V CDR1 and CDR2: LGHNA, YNFKEQ. CDR3 length: 14 residues. For the CDR3, the DNA is TGTGCCAGCAGCCTCGGGGCAGGGTGGGATGGCTACACCTTC. Protein sequence: CASSLGAGWDGYTF.

V and J are TRBV5-6 and TRBJ2-1; 13 bases align to TRBD2. The CDR3 runs 15 residues. CDR1 and CDR2 (germline): SGHDT, YYEEEE. V trimming: 1 base; J trimming: 7 bases; junction bases outside the gene matches: 2. The DNA for the CDR3 is TGTGCCAGCAGCTTGTGGACTAGCGGGGGAAATGAGCAGTTCTTC. Amino acid sequence: CASSLWTSGGNEQFF. Looking up the rest from reference TRBV5-6 and TRBJ2-1 gives the full variable domain: DAGVTQSPTHLIKTRGQQVTLRCSPKSGHDTVSWYQQALGQGPQFIFQYYEEEERQRGNFPDRFSGHQFPNYSSELNVNALLLGDSALYLCASSLWTSGGNEQFFGPGTRLTVL.

This clone was observed a single time. The chain recombines TRBV29-1 with TRBJ2-1; D is uncertain. Trimming shortened V by 6 bases and J by 7 bases, and 13 bases separated the two germline ends. The CDR3 runs 12 residues. The germline V gene encodes CDR1 SQVTM and CDR2 ANQGSEA. The CDR3 nucleotides are TGCAGCGTATATAGGGTGGATAATGAGCAGTTCTTC. Its translation is CSVYRVDNEQFF.

The chain is built from TRBV11-2 and TRBJ2-7, with 10 positions matching TRBD1. CDR3 length equals 14 residues. V lost 5 bases to trimming and J lost 5 bases; unmatched junction nucleotides: 6. Germline-derived CDR1 and CDR2 are SGHAT and FQNNGV. The CDR3 protein is CASSLPGTGDEQYF. In nucleotides, the CDR3 is TGTGCCAGCAGCCTCCCCGGGACAGGGGACGAGCAGTACTTC.

V gene TRBV29-1 combines with J gene TRBJ1-1; no firm D call. V shed 2 bases and J shed 2 bases, with 3 bases lying between them. The CDR3 has 11 amino acids. Germline CDR1 SQVTM, CDR2 ANQGSEA. The CDR3: CSVEFNTEAFF. The DNA of the CDR3 is TGCAGCGTTGAATTCAACACTGAAGCTTTCTTT. Variable domain in full (rest from reference TRBV29-1 and TRBJ1-1): SAVISQKPSRDICQRGTSLTIQCQVDSQVTMMFWYRQQPGQSLTLIATANQGSEATYESGFVIDKFPISRPNLTFSTLTVSNMSPEDSSIYLCSVEFNTEAFFGQGTRLTVV.